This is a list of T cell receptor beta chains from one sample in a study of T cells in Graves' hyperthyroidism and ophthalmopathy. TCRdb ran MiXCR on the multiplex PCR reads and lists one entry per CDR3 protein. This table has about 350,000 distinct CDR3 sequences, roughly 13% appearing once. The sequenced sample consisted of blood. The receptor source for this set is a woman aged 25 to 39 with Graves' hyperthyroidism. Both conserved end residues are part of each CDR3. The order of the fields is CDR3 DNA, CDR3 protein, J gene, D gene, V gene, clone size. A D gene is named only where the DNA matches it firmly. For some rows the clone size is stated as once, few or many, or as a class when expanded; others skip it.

CDR3 DNA: TGTGCCAGCAGCTCCCAGGCCCATTTAGGGTCGGGCGAGCAGTACTTC
CDR3 protein: CASSSQAHLGSGEQYF
J gene: TRBJ2-7
D gene: NA
V gene: TRBV7-2
clone size: NA

CDR3 DNA: TGTGCCAGCAGCCAAGGTGGGATTTCACCCCTCCACTTT
CDR3 protein: CASSQGGISPLHF
J gene: TRBJ1-6
D gene: NA
V gene: TRBV3-1
clone size: many

CDR3 DNA: TGTGCCAGTAGTATGACCTTAGCGGGAGGAGGATACAATGAGCAGTTCTTC
CDR3 protein: CASSMTLAGGGYNEQFF
J gene: TRBJ2-1
D gene: TRBD2
V gene: TRBV19
clone size: few

CDR3 DNA: TGTGCCAGCAGTGAGGATCGATGGGGAGGCCTCCAAGAGACCCAGTACTTC
CDR3 protein: CASSEDRWGGLQETQYF
J gene: TRBJ2-5
D gene: NA
V gene: TRBV27
clone size: many

CDR3 DNA: TGTGCCAGCAGTTTTTCGGGGGGCGCCGATGAGCAGTTCTTC
CDR3 protein: CASSFSGGADEQFF
J gene: TRBJ2-1
D gene: NA
V gene: TRBV28
clone size: many

CDR3 DNA: TGTGCCAGCAGTTGGCTACACCGCCTAGCGGGAGTAAACACCGGGGAGCTGTTTTTT
CDR3 protein: CASSWLHRLAGVNTGELFF
J gene: TRBJ2-2
D gene: TRBD2
V gene: TRBV27
clone size: NA

CDR3 DNA: TGTGCCATCAGTGAGGCCGCAGGGGGGGCCTACGAGCAGTACTTC
CDR3 protein: CAISEAAGGAYEQYF
J gene: TRBJ2-7
D gene: NA
V gene: TRBV10-3
clone size: few

CDR3 DNA: TGTGCCAGCAGCCCTACAGGGTTGGCCAACGAGCAGTACTTC
CDR3 protein: CASSPTGLANEQYF
J gene: TRBJ2-7
D gene: NA
V gene: TRBV6-1
clone size: many

CDR3 DNA: TGTGCCAGTACTACCGGGCCAACCACAGATACGCAGTATTTT
CDR3 protein: CASTTGPTTDTQYF
J gene: TRBJ2-3
D gene: NA
V gene: TRBV19
clone size: few

CDR3 DNA: TGTGCCAGCAGCTCGGGACAGAGGGCTTTCTTT
CDR3 protein: CASSSGQRAFF
J gene: TRBJ1-1
D gene: TRBD1
V gene: TRBV28
clone size: NA

CDR3 DNA: TGCGCCAGCAGCTTGGCGGGACAGAGGAATCAGCCCCAGCATTTT
CDR3 protein: CASSLAGQRNQPQHF
J gene: TRBJ1-5
D gene: TRBD1
V gene: TRBV5-1
clone size: NA

CDR3 DNA: TGCAGCGTTGATCGAGGGGTCCGCACCGGGGAGCTGTTTTTT
CDR3 protein: CSVDRGVRTGELFF
J gene: TRBJ2-2
D gene: NA
V gene: TRBV29-1
clone size: few

CDR3 DNA: TGTGCCATCAGTGAGTCGACTCGACAGCTCTCCTACGAGCAGTACTTC
CDR3 protein: CAISESTRQLSYEQYF
J gene: TRBJ2-7
D gene: NA
V gene: TRBV10-3
clone size: many

CDR3 DNA: TGTGCCAGCAGTCGTAGCCCAGTTTCCTACAATGAGCAGTTCTTC
CDR3 protein: CASSRSPVSYNEQFF
J gene: TRBJ2-1
D gene: NA
V gene: TRBV28
clone size: many

CDR3 DNA: TGTGCCAGCACCACTGATCAGGGGATCTCTGGAAACACCATATATTTT
CDR3 protein: CASTTDQGISGNTIYF
J gene: TRBJ1-3
D gene: NA
V gene: TRBV12-3/TRBV12-4
clone size: NA

CDR3 DNA: TGTGCCTGGGATACAGGGTTTGGGGCTGAAGCTTTCTTT
CDR3 protein: CAWDTGFGAEAFF
J gene: TRBJ1-1
D gene: NA
V gene: TRBV30
clone size: few

CDR3 DNA: TGTGCCAGCAGTGAACAGGGCTACTCTGGAAACACCATATATTTT
CDR3 protein: CASSEQGYSGNTIYF
J gene: TRBJ1-3
D gene: NA
V gene: TRBV6-1
clone size: few

CDR3 DNA: TGTGCCAGCAGCCCACCGGGACAGATGAACACTGAAGCTTTCTTT
CDR3 protein: CASSPPGQMNTEAFF
J gene: TRBJ1-1
D gene: TRBD1
V gene: TRBV7-9
clone size: NA

CDR3 DNA: TGTGCCAGCCAGGGGGCGAGGGGTGAAAAACTGTTTTTT
CDR3 protein: CASQGARGEKLFF
J gene: TRBJ1-4
D gene: TRBD1
V gene: TRBV6-2/TRBV6-3
clone size: few

CDR3 DNA: TGTGCCAGCAGTCCGCCAACCTCTGGAAACACCATATATTTT
CDR3 protein: CASSPPTSGNTIYF
J gene: TRBJ1-3
D gene: NA
V gene: TRBV28
clone size: NA

CDR3 DNA: TGTGCCATCAGTCCTCTAGGGGGCGAGCAGTTCTTC
CDR3 protein: CAISPLGGEQFF
J gene: TRBJ2-1
D gene: TRBD1
V gene: TRBV10-3
clone size: NA

CDR3 DNA: TGTGCCCGCGAGATACTAGCCAAAAACATTCAGTACTTC
CDR3 protein: CAREILAKNIQYF
J gene: TRBJ2-4
D gene: NA
V gene: TRBV27
clone size: NA

CDR3 DNA: TGTGCCACCAGTGTGGCAAACACCGGGGAGCTGTTTTTT
CDR3 protein: CATSVANTGELFF
J gene: TRBJ2-2
D gene: NA
V gene: TRBV24-1
clone size: few

CDR3 DNA: TGCAGTGCTAGAGATCTGTATGCAGGTACGAACACTGAAGCTTTCTTT
CDR3 protein: CSARDLYAGTNTEAFF
J gene: TRBJ1-1
D gene: NA
V gene: TRBV20-1
clone size: few

CDR3 DNA: TGTGCCAGCAGCCAGACAGCGTACACTAGCACAGATACGCAGTATTTT
CDR3 protein: CASSQTAYTSTDTQYF
J gene: TRBJ2-3
D gene: NA
V gene: TRBV3-1
clone size: many

CDR3 DNA: TGTGCCAGCAGCCCCGGGGACAGTCCAACTAATGAGCAGTTCTTC
CDR3 protein: CASSPGDSPTNEQFF
J gene: TRBJ2-1
D gene: TRBD1
V gene: TRBV7-2
clone size: few

CDR3 DNA: TGTGCCAGCAGCTTTTTTGGGGCCAACGTCCTGACTTTC
CDR3 protein: CASSFFGANVLTF
J gene: TRBJ2-6
D gene: NA
V gene: TRBV11-1
clone size: NA

CDR3 DNA: TGCAGTGCCTCTGAGGGGCCCACCTACGAGCAGTACTTC
CDR3 protein: CSASEGPTYEQYF
J gene: TRBJ2-7
D gene: NA
V gene: TRBV20-1
clone size: many

CDR3 DNA: TGTGCCAGCAGTCCCAGGACAGCCCTGGGCTACACCTTC
CDR3 protein: CASSPRTALGYTF
J gene: TRBJ1-2
D gene: NA
V gene: TRBV6-2/TRBV6-3
clone size: many

CDR3 DNA: TGTGCCAGCAGGGTAGACAGGAGTAATGAAAAACTGTTTTTT
CDR3 protein: CASRVDRSNEKLFF
J gene: TRBJ1-4
D gene: NA
V gene: TRBV2
clone size: NA

CDR3 DNA: TGTGCCAGTAGTCGCGCACCCGGGACTAGCGGCCAAAGCTCCTACAATGAGCAGTTCTTC
CDR3 protein: CASSRAPGTSGQSSYNEQFF
J gene: TRBJ2-1
D gene: TRBD2
V gene: TRBV19
clone size: NA

CDR3 DNA: TGCAGCGTTACTTTGGGTCTTGCGGGCGAGCAGTACTTC
CDR3 protein: CSVTLGLAGEQYF
J gene: TRBJ2-7
D gene: NA
V gene: TRBV29-1
clone size: few

CDR3 DNA: TGTGCCTGGAGTGGCGGACAGATAAGCTACGAGCAGTACTTC
CDR3 protein: CAWSGGQISYEQYF
J gene: TRBJ2-7
D gene: NA
V gene: TRBV30
clone size: many